This TCR beta chain originates from a study of T cells in localized non-small cell lung cancer. Study-level results: Of the tissues analyzed, uninvolved adjacent lung showed maximal T cell clonality, greater than tumor.

The CDR3 contains 16 residues. Trimming shortened V by 3 bases and J by 8 bases, and 19 bases separated the two germline ends. Germline CDR1 reads KGHSH; CDR2 reads LQKENI. This clone came up a few times. Its cognate antigen is unknown. Adjacent lung tissue lacking atypia was obtained at a distance of at least 2 cm from the tumor margin. Assay: immunoSEQ multiplex PCR; the TCRdb copy retains only in-frame clones and omits some. The sample carries 1,000 to 1,500 clones, more than 15% recorded once. The receptor was derived from a woman aged 35-75 years with stage I lung adenocarcinoma. The chain links TRBV18 to TRBJ1-4, with D hard to call. The sample consisted of normal lung tissue next to the tumor, taken before any cancer treatment. For the CDR3, the DNA is TGTGCCAGCTCACCTCAAGGGCACGCGGTTGCCGAAAAACTGTTTTTT. Its protein is CASSPQGHAVAEKLFF.